Each of the 18 T cell receptor beta chains below was sequenced from the same sample in a study of shared clonotypes between healthy human individuals. The method was immunoSEQ multiplex PCR; TCRdb's version includes in-frame clones alone and lacks a portion of them. The sample lists about 2 million clones, about 95% occurring once. Sequencing was carried out using naive CD4+ T cells sorted from blood. Subset denoted: CD45RA+ positively selected. These TCRs come from a man between 18 and 29 years old in good health.

The V call is TRBV6-5, the J call TRBJ2-7; 8 positions agree with TRBD1. Per germline, CDR1 MNHEY and CDR2 SVGAGI. V shed 4 bases, J shed 2 bases, and the junction held 7 bases outside the gene matches. This CDR3 is built from 15 residues. For the CDR3, the DNA is TGTGCCAGCAGTTTTGGGACAGGAGAGACCTACGAGCAGTACTTC. The encoded protein is CASSFGTGETYEQYF.

The count of this clone is one. This sequence joins TRBV7-2 and TRBJ2-7; no firm D call. Germline loops: CDR1 SGHTA, CDR2 FQGNSA. The CDR3 contains 13 residues. Deletions cut 5 bases from V and 9 bases from J, with 17 bases between. The DNA for the CDR3 is TGTGCCAGCAGCCCTACGTATGAACCCGGGCAGTACTTC. Protein: CASSPTYEPGQYF.

This clone was observed a handful of times. The chain uses TRBV7-9 and TRBJ1-2; no definite D call. The CDR3 consists of 10 residues. CDR1 SEHNR and CDR2 FQNEAQ come from the germline V gene (reference sequence). With 5 bases removed from V and 8 bases from J, the gap between germline ends came to 6 bases. The chain's CDR3 is CASSHLGYTF. As DNA, the CDR3 is TGTGCCAGCAGCCACCTAGGCTACACCTTC.

The CDR3 loop is CASSREGDSSYNSPLHF. In nucleotides, the CDR3 is TGCGCCAGCAGCCGGGAGGGCGATAGCTCCTATAATTCACCCCTCCACTTT. The chain recombines TRBV5-1 with TRBJ1-6; D not certain. Germline CDR1 and CDR2: SGHRS and YFSETQ. V was trimmed by 4 bases and J by 0 bases, leaving 14 bases between them. The CDR3 consists of 17 residues.

This chain links TRBV5-1 with TRBJ2-2; 11 positions agree with TRBD1. Losses at the gene ends were 7 bases for V and 5 bases for J; bases not matched to a gene: 7. This CDR3 is built from 15 residues. The germline V gene has CDR1 SGHRS and CDR2 YFSETQ. CDR3 amino acids: CASRGQGAITGELFF. In DNA form, the CDR3 reads TGCGCCAGCCGAGGACAGGGGGCTATAACCGGGGAGCTGTTTTTT.

The chain is built from TRBV28 and TRBJ1-2; a possible D gene is TRBD1 (6 bases). V shed 5 bases and J shed 8 bases, with 12 bases lying between them. The CDR3 length is 12 residues. Germline lookup yields CDR1 MDHEN and CDR2 SYDVKM. The CDR3 here is CASSLQGRGYTF. Written as DNA, the CDR3 is TGTGCCAGCAGTCTACAGGGTCGGGGCTACACCTTC.

Details on this clone: Additional DNA sequences in this sample encode the identical CDR3. The chain has TRBV5-1 and TRBJ2-1; D may match TRBD1 or TRBD2 (5 bases each). The V end was cut by 3 bases, the J end by 4 bases, with 5 bases between. Germline V gene data show CDR1 as SGHRS and CDR2 as YFSETQ. The CDR3 has 12 residues. CDR3 DNA: TGCGCCAGCAGCTGGGGGTACAATGAGCAGTTCTTC. It is translated as CASSWGYNEQFF.

Turning to this clone: A much bigger clone sits one base away, suggesting this may be a read error. This rearrangement joins TRBV7-2 to TRBJ2-5; D gene ambiguous. The J call may be faulty, since TRBJ2-7 better matches the DNA end. The germline CDR1 and CDR2 sequences are SGHTA and FQGNSA. The CDR3 consists of 11 residues. The CDR3 sequence is CASSSAFEQYF. The CDR3 DNA reads as TGTGCCAGCAGCTCCGCCTTCGAGCAGTACTTC.

The chain is built from TRBV6-6 and TRBJ1-1; maybe TRBD1 (5 bases). This CDR3 region has 15 residues. V was shortened by 3 bases and J by 4 bases, with 15 bases between the two germline ends. CDR1 MNHNY and CDR2 SVGAGI come from the germline V gene (reference sequence). CDR3 amino acids: CASSYYSGGTTEAFF. The CDR3 DNA reads as TGTGCCAGCAGTTATTACTCTGGCGGGACCACTGAAGCTTTCTTT.

This clone was seen only once. The genes are TRBV5-6 and TRBJ1-4; 11 nucleotides align to TRBD1. This CDR3 is 14 amino acids long. Germline V gene data show CDR1 as SGHDT and CDR2 as YYEEEE. V lost 4 bases to trimming and J lost 7 bases; unmatched junction nucleotides: 3. The CDR3 DNA sequence: TGTGCCAGCAGCGCGGGACAGGGGGGTGAAAAACTGTTTTTT. It codes for CASSAGQGGEKLFF.

The rearrangement joins TRBV28 to TRBJ1-4; maybe TRBD1 (5 bases). The V end was cut by 4 bases, the J end by 5 bases, with 11 bases between. Germline V gives CDR1 MDHEN, CDR2 SYDVKM. The CDR3 spans 14 residues. For the CDR3, the DNA is TGTGCCAGCAGTTCCGGGACCCAGAATGAAAAACTGTTTTTT. This encodes CASSSGTQNEKLFF.

The chain carries TRBV25-1 and TRBJ1-1, with D possibly being TRBD1 (6 bases). Trimming shortened V by 1 base and J by 4 bases, and 13 bases separated the two germline ends. The germline CDR1 and CDR2 sequences are MGHDK and SYGVNS. CDR3 length: 15 amino acids. The CDR3 protein is CASSELGGRGTEAFF. The CDR3 bases are TGTGCCAGCAGTGAATTGGGGGGGCGCGGCACTGAAGCTTTCTTT.

The gene calls are TRBV2 and TRBJ2-5; 10 bases line up with TRBD2. J was trimmed by 9 bases and V by 6 bases; bases with no gene match: 10. The CDR3 spans 14 residues. Looked up from germline, CDR1 is SNHLY and CDR2 is FYNNEI. In nucleotides, the CDR3 is TGTGCCAGCAGGCCGGTAGCGGGAGGATCAGCCCAGTACTTC. This codes for CASRPVAGGSAQYF.

As concerns this clone: Other DNA sequences of this sample code for an identical CDR3. This chain connects TRBV5-4 to TRBJ1-2; perhaps TRBD1 as D (6 bases). Trimming pared 3 bases from V and 2 bases from J, leaving 8 bases between. Germline CDR1 SGHNT, CDR2 YYREEE (reference sequence). This CDR3 spans 13 amino acids. The CDR3 spells CASSSGQNYGYTF. The CDR3 bases are TGTGCCAGCAGCTCAGGACAGAACTATGGCTACACCTTC.

This clone has just one count. V gene TRBV11-2 combines with J gene TRBJ2-5; perhaps TRBD1 as D (5 bases). CDR1 is SGHAT and CDR2 is FQNNGV in the germline V gene. V was cut by 0 bases and J by 4 bases, with 15 bases left in between. The CDR3 consists of 16 residues. The CDR3: CASSLERVAGRETQYF. The CDR3 DNA reads as TGTGCCAGCAGCTTAGAACGAGTGGCAGGGCGAGAGACCCAGTACTTC.

Note on this clone: Other DNA sequences in the sample encode the same CDR3. The chain employs TRBV6-5 and TRBJ1-5; 7 nucleotides agree with TRBD1. With 4 bases clipped from V and 3 bases from J, the junction kept 3 bases outside the gene matches. Germline V gene data show CDR1 as MNHEY and CDR2 as SVGAGI. The CDR3 is made up of 14 amino acids. CDR3 sequence: CASSSDRVNQPQHF. The CDR3 DNA reads TGTGCCAGCAGTTCCGACAGGGTCAATCAGCCCCAGCATTTT.

The chain recombines TRBV6-1 with TRBJ2-2, with D maybe TRBD1 (6 bases). The germline V gene encodes CDR1 MNHNS and CDR2 SASEGT. CDR3 length equals 15 residues. The V end lost 10 bases, the J end lost 4 bases, and 19 bases lay between the germline ends. CDR3 region: CATKGRGSGTGELFF. The CDR3 DNA follows: TGTGCCACCAAAGGCAGGGGATCTGGCACCGGGGAGCTGTTTTTT.

The chain employs TRBV27 and TRBJ1-6, with D possibly matching TRBD1 (5 bases). This CDR3 is 18 amino acids long. The germline gives CDR1 MNHEY, CDR2 SMNVEV (reference sequence). V was cut by 0 bases and J by 5 bases, with 17 bases left in between. CDR3 region: CASSLSIPGPSNNSPLHF. The CDR3 nucleotides are TGTGCCAGCAGTTTATCGATCCCAGGGCCATCAAATAATTCACCCCTCCACTTT.